Each of the 23 T cell receptor beta chains below was sequenced from the same sample in a study of T cell responses to AZD1222 COVID-19 vaccine (dated by TCRdb to 2020 to 2023). The library was obtained by the immunoSEQ multiplex PCR assay. TCRdb took over this immuneACCESS table, retaining in-frame rearrangements with V and J assigned. Such tables are incomplete; in checked studies, under half of the missing clones stem from an unresolved V gene, and the remainder is unexplained. The sample records 150,000 or so clones, 90% to 95% of which are singletons. Under 6% of the sample is taken by the ten largest. In the paper's terms, the time point label means: about 28 days (+/-7) after the second vaccine dose. This specimen was peripheral blood, taken 28 days after the second AZD1222 dose. The receptors originated from an adult who received the AZD1222 COVID-19 vaccine.

The chain carries TRBV27 and TRBJ2-5; tentatively, D is TRBD1 or TRBD2 (5 bases each). CDR3 length: 13 amino acids. Trimming removed 6 bases at V and 5 bases at J, with 13 bases between. Germline assignment: CDR1 MNHEY and CDR2 SMNVEV (reference sequence). The CDR3 nucleotides read TGTGCCAGCAGCTACGGGGCCCATGAGACCCAGTACTTC. This translates into CASSYGAHETQYF.

This clone was seen only once. V is TRBV20-1 and J is TRBJ1-1, with TRBD1 matching 8 bases. This CDR3 has 10 residues. The V and J ends lost 5 bases and 12 bases, in that order; junction bases with no gene match: 5. Germline CDR1 DFQATT, CDR2 SNEGSKA (reference sequence). The chain's CDR3 is CSAQDRATFF. CDR3 DNA: TGCAGTGCTCAGGACAGGGCCACTTTCTTT.

The V call is TRBV7-9, the J call TRBJ2-7, with D possibly matching TRBD1 (5 bases). Germline values: CDR1 SEHNR, CDR2 FQNEAQ (reference sequence). The CDR3 consists of 13 residues. Trimming took off 1 base at V and 7 bases at J, with 11 bases between the two ends. CDR3 residues: CASSLVGRDEQYF. The CDR3 nucleotides are TGTGCCAGCAGCTTAGTGGGCAGGGATGAGCAGTACTTC.

The V gene is TRBV10-2, the J gene TRBJ1-2; no reliable D call. Trimming removed 0 bases at V and 2 bases at J, with 10 bases between. The germline V gene has CDR1 WSHSY and CDR2 SAAADI. The CDR3 has 15 amino acids. DNA of the CDR3: TGCGCCAGCAGTGAGTCTGGGCGATGGAACTATGGCTACACCTTC. Its protein is CASSESGRWNYGYTF.

The chain carries TRBV23-1 and TRBJ2-2; TRBD2 might be the D (6 bases). TRBV23-1 is reported as an ORF; its role is uncertain. The CDR3 totals 18 residues. V gave up 7 bases and J gave up 2 bases, with 23 bases separating them. CDR3 sequence reads: CASTPGELVRSNTGELFF. In nucleotides, the CDR3 is TGCGCCAGCACCCCGGGGGAGCTAGTCAGAAGCAACACCGGGGAGCTGTTTTTT.

The chain combines TRBV7-9 with TRBJ1-1; D not resolved. Germline CDR1 is SEHNR and CDR2 is FQNEAQ (reference sequence). Between the trimmed V and J ends, which lost 4 bases and 0 bases, there was a span of 9 bases. This CDR3 is 14 amino acids long. CDR3 nucleotide sequence: TGTGCCAGCAGCTCTACAGAATTGAACACTGAAGCTTTCTTT. Its translation: CASSSTELNTEAFF.

The gene calls are TRBV6-5 and TRBJ1-1, with 11 positions matching TRBD1. Germline V gene data show CDR1 as MNHEY and CDR2 as SVGAGI. The J segment lost 5 bases and the V segment lost 5 bases, leaving 7 bases of the junction unmatched. The CDR3 loop spans 15 amino acids. This chain's CDR3 is CASSPRTGGATEAFF. The CDR3 bases are TGTGCCAGCAGTCCGAGGACAGGGGGCGCAACTGAAGCTTTCTTT.

The chain carries TRBV7-2 and TRBJ2-3, with 9 positions matching TRBD2. Germline lookup yields CDR1 SGHTA and CDR2 FQGNSA. V lost 5 bases, J lost 2 bases, and 8 bases stayed unmatched. The CDR3 contains 16 residues. CDR3 amino acids: CASSPRTSEITDTQYF. The CDR3 DNA reads TGTGCCAGCAGCCCTAGGACTAGCGAGATCACAGATACGCAGTATTTT. The full variable domain, with the rest looked up from reference TRBV7-2 and TRBJ2-3, is GAGVSQSPSNKVTEKGKDVELRCDPISGHTALYWYRQSLGQGLEFLIYFQGNSAPDKSGLPSDRFSAERTGGSVSTLTIQRTQQEDSAVYLCASSPRTSEITDTQYFGPGTRLTVL.

The rearrangement uses TRBV14 and TRBJ2-7, with 9 bases that match TRBD2. The J segment lost 1 base and the V segment lost 1 base, leaving 2 bases of the junction unmatched. Germline-derived CDR1 and CDR2 are SGHDN and FVKESK. The CDR3 consists of 15 residues. As DNA, the CDR3 is TGTGCCAGCAGCCAAGGACTAGCGGCATCCTACGAGCAGTACTTC. Translated: CASSQGLAASYEQYF.

The CDR3 sequence is CASSSDLNTGELFF. Here the CDR3 DNA reads TGTGCCAGCAGTTCAGACTTGAACACCGGGGAGCTGTTTTTT. The rearrangement joins TRBV28 to TRBJ2-2; D is ambiguous. With 4 bases removed from V and 1 base from J, the gap between germline ends came to 7 bases. This CDR3 contains 14 residues. In germline, CDR1 is MDHEN, CDR2 SYDVKM. The full variable domain, with the rest looked up from reference TRBV28 and TRBJ2-2, is DVKVTQSSRYLVKRTGEKVFLECVQDMDHENMFWYRQDPGLGLRLIYFSYDVKMKEKGDIPEGYSVSREKKERFSLILESASTNQTSMYLCASSSDLNTGELFFGEGSRLTVL.

The V and J genes are TRBV6-4 and TRBJ2-2; D is perhaps TRBD2 (5 bases). Germline V CDR1 and CDR2: MRHNA, SNTAGT. V dropped 2 bases and J dropped 5 bases, with 9 bases sitting between them. The CDR3 extends over 14 amino acids. CDR3 amino acids: CASSDGSGTGELFF. CDR3 bases: TGTGCCAGCAGTGACGGGAGTGGGACCGGGGAGCTGTTTTTT.

The rearrangement links TRBV7-8 to TRBJ2-2, with 10 bases that match TRBD2. This CDR3 spans 18 amino acids. After removal of 0 bases from V and 6 bases from J, the junction contained 10 bases not matched to a gene. Germline assignment: CDR1 SGHVS and CDR2 FQNEAQ. In DNA, the CDR3 is TGTGCCAGCAGCTTAGCGCTAAGTAACAGCGGGAGGGCCGGGGAGCTGTTTTTT. It is translated as CASSLALSNSGRAGELFF.

The chain carries TRBV18 and TRBJ2-5; D call uncertain. Trimming shortened V by 3 bases and J by 4 bases, and 9 bases separated the two germline ends. The length of the CDR3 is 13 residues. From germline, CDR1 is KGHSH and CDR2 LQKENI. CDR3 DNA: TGTGCCAGCTCACCTGGTCAACGAGAGACCCAGTACTTC. Its translation: CASSPGQRETQYF. Looking up the rest from reference TRBV18 and TRBJ2-5 gives the full variable domain: NAGVMQNPRHLVRRRGQEARLRCSPMKGHSHVYWYRQLPEEGLKFMVYLQKENIIDESGMPKERFSAEFPKEGPSILRIQQVVRGDSAAYFCASSPGQRETQYFGPGTRLLVL.

The chain couples TRBV7-9 to TRBJ1-1; D uncertain. Trimming removed 3 bases at V and 1 base at J, with 6 bases between. CDR1 SEHNR and CDR2 FQNEAQ come from the germline V gene (reference sequence). CDR3 length: 13 amino acids. For the CDR3, the DNA is TGTGCCAGCAGCTTTTGGGAGAACACTGAAGCTTTCTTT. Protein sequence: CASSFWENTEAFF.

The chain joins TRBV29-1 to TRBJ2-2; D unclear. Trimming took off 3 bases at V and 3 bases at J, with 5 bases between the two ends. Germline V gene data show CDR1 as SQVTM and CDR2 as ANQGSEA. This CDR3 is built from 12 residues. This CDR3 reads CSVDLDTGELFF. CDR3 sequence (DNA): TGCAGCGTTGATTTAGACACCGGGGAGCTGTTTTTT.

Only one count was recorded for this clone. The chain combines TRBV4-3 with TRBJ2-3; TRBD2 matches 7 bases. V dropped 2 bases and J dropped 4; count of bases not matched to a gene: 6. Germline V gene data show CDR1 as LGHNA and CDR2 as YSLEER. The CDR3 is 15 residues long. Here the CDR3 reads CASSQREDGADTQYF. CDR3 DNA: TGCGCCAGCAGCCAACGGGAGGATGGGGCAGATACGCAGTATTTT.

This sequence joins TRBV7-9 and TRBJ2-7; TRBD2 matches at 8 bases. From germline, CDR1 is SEHNR and CDR2 FQNEAQ (reference sequence). Germline trimming cut 5 bases from V and 2 bases from J; bases unmatched to any gene: 8. The CDR3 has 15 residues. In nucleotides, the CDR3 is TGTGCCAGCAGCCCGCCCGGGACTAGGGCCTACGAGCAGTACTTC. Translation gives CASSPPGTRAYEQYF.

This rearrangement joins TRBV9 to TRBJ1-1, with D maybe TRBD1 (5 bases). This CDR3 is built from 18 residues. V gave up 4 bases and J gave up 5 bases, with 27 bases separating them. Looked up from germline, CDR1 is SGDLS and CDR2 is YYNGEE. The CDR3 DNA follows: TGTGCCAGCAGCCCGATTGGAACCGCGGGTGATTGGGGGACTGAAGCTTTCTTT. Its translation is CASSPIGTAGDWGTEAFF.

The gene calls are TRBV18 and TRBJ1-5; tentative D call: TRBD1 (5 bases). Trimming removed 8 bases from V and 3 bases from J, with 14 bases in between. The CDR3 runs to 14 residues. Germline V CDR1 and CDR2: KGHSH, LQKENI. Here the CDR3 reads CASRGTEHNQPQHF. DNA of the CDR3: TGTGCCAGCCGCGGGACGGAACACAATCAGCCCCAGCATTTT. Full variable domain (missing parts from reference TRBV18 and TRBJ1-5): NAGVMQNPRHLVRRRGQEARLRCSPMKGHSHVYWYRQLPEEGLKFMVYLQKENIIDESGMPKERFSAEFPKEGPSILRIQQVVRGDSAAYFCASRGTEHNQPQHFGDGTRLSIL.

CDR3: CASSPRTSVNYEQYF. As DNA, the CDR3 is TGTGCCAGCAGCCCCAGGACTAGCGTGAACTACGAGCAGTACTTC. The chain has TRBV5-8 and TRBJ2-7; 9 bases match TRBD2. The CDR3 spans 15 residues. The V segment lost 4 bases and the J segment 3 bases; nucleotides outside the gene matches: 8. The germline V gene encodes CDR1 SGHTS and CDR2 YDEGEE.

The chain couples TRBV5-1 to TRBJ2-1, with 9 nucleotides matching TRBD1. CDR1 is SGHRS, CDR2 YFSETQ, per germline. Losses at the gene ends were 0 bases for V and 9 bases for J; bases not matched to a gene: 10. The CDR3 has 16 residues. CDR3 nucleotide sequence: TGCGCCAGCAGCTTGGCCGGGGACAGGGAAAGAAGTGAGCAGTTCTTC. Translation: CASSLAGDRERSEQFF.

V and J are TRBV28 and TRBJ1-1, with TRBD1 identical over 8 bases. There are 15 residues in the CDR3. The germline V gene has CDR1 MDHEN and CDR2 SYDVKM. V shed 5 bases, J shed 5 bases, and the junction held 10 bases outside the gene matches. DNA of the CDR3: TGTGCCAGCAGTCCACCGGACAGGGTATGGACTGAAGCTTTCTTT. The encoded protein is CASSPPDRVWTEAFF.

Relative to its sample, this clone is medium-sized. The J gene is TRBJ1-2, the V gene TRBV25-1, with no clear D. Germline assignment: CDR1 MGHDK and CDR2 SYGVNS. Trimming cost V 3 bases and J 3 bases, with 8 bases left between them. The CDR3 consists of 13 residues. The CDR3 reads CASSEVGDYGYTF. In nucleotides, the CDR3 is TGTGCCAGCAGTGAGGTTGGGGACTATGGCTACACCTTC.